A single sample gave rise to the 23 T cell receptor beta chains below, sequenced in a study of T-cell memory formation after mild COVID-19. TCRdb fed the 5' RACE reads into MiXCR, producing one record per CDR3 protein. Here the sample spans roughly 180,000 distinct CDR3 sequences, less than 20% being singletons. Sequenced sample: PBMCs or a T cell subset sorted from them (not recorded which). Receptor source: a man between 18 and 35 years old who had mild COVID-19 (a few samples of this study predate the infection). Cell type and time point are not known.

In DNA, the CDR3 is TGCGCCAGCAGCCAAGACCCCGGGGCTGTAGTCGCTGAAGCTTTCTTT. Amino acids: CASSQDPGAVVAEAFF. The chain uses TRBV4-3 and TRBJ1-1, with D maybe TRBD1 (5 bases). Germline CDR1 and CDR2: LGHNA and YSLEER. V lost 0 bases to trimming and J lost 6 bases, with 17 bases between them. This CDR3 has 16 amino acids.

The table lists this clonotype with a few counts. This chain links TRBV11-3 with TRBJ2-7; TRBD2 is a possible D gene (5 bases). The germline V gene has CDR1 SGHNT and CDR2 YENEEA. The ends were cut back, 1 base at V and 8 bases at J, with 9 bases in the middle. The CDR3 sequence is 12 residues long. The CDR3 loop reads CASSLGPGKQYF. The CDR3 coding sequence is TGTGCCAGCAGCTTAGGTCCGGGAAAGCAGTACTTC.

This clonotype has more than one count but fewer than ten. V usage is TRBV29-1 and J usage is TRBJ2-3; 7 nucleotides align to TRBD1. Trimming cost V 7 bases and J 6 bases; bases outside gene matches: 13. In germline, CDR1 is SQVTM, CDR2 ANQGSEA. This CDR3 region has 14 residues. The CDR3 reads CSAGSDRLPDTQYF. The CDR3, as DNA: TGCAGCGCCGGATCGGACAGGTTGCCGGATACGCAGTATTTT.

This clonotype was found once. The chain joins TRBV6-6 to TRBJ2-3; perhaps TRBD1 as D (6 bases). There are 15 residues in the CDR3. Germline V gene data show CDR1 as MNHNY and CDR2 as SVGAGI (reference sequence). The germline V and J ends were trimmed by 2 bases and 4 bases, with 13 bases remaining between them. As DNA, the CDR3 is TGTGCCAGCAGTTACAGGGCAGGGGCGCCAGATACGCAGTATTTT. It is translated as CASSYRAGAPDTQYF.

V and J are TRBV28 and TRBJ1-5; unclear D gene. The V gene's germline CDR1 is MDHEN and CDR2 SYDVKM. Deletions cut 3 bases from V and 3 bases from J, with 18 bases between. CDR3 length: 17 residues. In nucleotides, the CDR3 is TGTGCCAGCAGTTTTGCGCTTGGGGTGGGGATCAATCAGCCCCAGCATTTT. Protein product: CASSFALGVGINQPQHF. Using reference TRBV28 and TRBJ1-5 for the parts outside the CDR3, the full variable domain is DVKVTQSSRYLVKRTGEKVFLECVQDMDHENMFWYRQDPGLGLRLIYFSYDVKMKEKGDIPEGYSVSREKKERFSLILESASTNQTSMYLCASSFALGVGINQPQHFGDGTRLSIL.

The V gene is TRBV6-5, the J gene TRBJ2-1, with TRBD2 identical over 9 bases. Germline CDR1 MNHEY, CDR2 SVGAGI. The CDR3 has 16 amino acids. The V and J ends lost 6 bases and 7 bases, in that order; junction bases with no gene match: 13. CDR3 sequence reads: CASSAGGGGAWNEQFF. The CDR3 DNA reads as TGTGCCAGCAGCGCTGGGGGCGGGGGGGCTTGGAATGAGCAGTTCTTC.

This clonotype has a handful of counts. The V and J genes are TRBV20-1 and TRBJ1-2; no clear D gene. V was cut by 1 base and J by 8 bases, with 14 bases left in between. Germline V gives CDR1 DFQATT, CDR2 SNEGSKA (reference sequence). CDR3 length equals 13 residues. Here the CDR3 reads CSARAAPLRGYTF. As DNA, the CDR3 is TGCAGTGCTAGAGCGGCCCCTCTCAGGGGCTACACCTTC.

The CDR3, as DNA: TGCAGCGTTGCCTCGGGACAGCCTGATTCACCCCTCCACTTT. Its protein is CSVASGQPDSPLHF. The chain uses TRBV29-1 and TRBJ1-6; 7 nucleotides agree with TRBD1. Germline V gene data show CDR1 as SQVTM and CDR2 as ANQGSEA. The CDR3 sequence is 14 residues long. Germline trimming cut 4 bases from V and 8 bases from J; bases unmatched to any gene: 8.

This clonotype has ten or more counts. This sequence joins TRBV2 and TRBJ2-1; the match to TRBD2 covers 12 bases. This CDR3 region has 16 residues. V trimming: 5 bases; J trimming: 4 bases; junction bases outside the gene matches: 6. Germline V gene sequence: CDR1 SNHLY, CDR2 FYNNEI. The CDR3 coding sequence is TGTGCCAGCAGTTTGAGACTAGCGGGGGAGTACAATGAGCAGTTCTTC. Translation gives CASSLRLAGEYNEQFF.

The CDR3 sequence is CATRQGSPHEQYF. CDR3 nucleotide sequence: TGTGCCACCCGACAGGGATCCCCCCACGAGCAGTACTTC. The chain recombines TRBV6-2 or TRBV6-3 with TRBJ2-7; 7 positions match TRBD1. Germline CDR1 MNHEY, CDR2 SVGEGT. The junction had 11 bases not matched to a gene; V was cut back by 10 bases and J by 5 bases. The CDR3 is 13 amino acids.

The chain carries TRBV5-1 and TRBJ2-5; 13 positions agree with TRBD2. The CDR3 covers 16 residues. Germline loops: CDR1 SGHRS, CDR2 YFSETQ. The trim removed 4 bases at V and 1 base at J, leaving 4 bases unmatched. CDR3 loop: CASSIGLAGAQETQYF. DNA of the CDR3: TGCGCCAGCAGCATCGGACTAGCGGGGGCCCAAGAGACCCAGTACTTC.

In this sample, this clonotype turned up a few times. The CDR3 protein is CASSSDSFKVARNTIYF. CDR3 in DNA: TGTGCCAGCAGTTCAGACTCTTTTAAGGTGGCTAGAAACACCATATATTTT. This rearrangement joins TRBV12-3 or TRBV12-4 to TRBJ1-3; D is unclear. V was pared by 4 bases and J by 5 bases, with 21 bases between. The CDR3 sequence is 17 residues long.

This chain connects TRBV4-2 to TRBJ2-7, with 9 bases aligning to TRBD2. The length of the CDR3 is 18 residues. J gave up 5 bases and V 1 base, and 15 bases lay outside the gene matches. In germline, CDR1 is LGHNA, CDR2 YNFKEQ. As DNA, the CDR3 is TGTGCCAGCAGCCAAGCGAGTGTGACTAGCGGCCTTTTGCACGAGCAGTACGTC. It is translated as CASSQASVTSGLLHEQYV.

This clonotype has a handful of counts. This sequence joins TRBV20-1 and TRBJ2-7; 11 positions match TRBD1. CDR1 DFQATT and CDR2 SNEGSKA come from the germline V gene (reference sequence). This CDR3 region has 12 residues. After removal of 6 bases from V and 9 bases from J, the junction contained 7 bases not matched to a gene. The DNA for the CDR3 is TGCAGTGCCCCCGGGACAGGGGGATGGCAGTACTTC. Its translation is CSAPGTGGWQYF.

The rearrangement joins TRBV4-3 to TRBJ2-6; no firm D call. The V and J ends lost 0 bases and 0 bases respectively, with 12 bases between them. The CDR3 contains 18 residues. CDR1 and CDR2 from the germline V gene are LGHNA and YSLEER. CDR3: CASSQEPESLSGANVLTF. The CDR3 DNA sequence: TGCGCCAGCAGCCAAGAGCCGGAGTCCCTCTCTGGGGCCAACGTCCTGACTTTC.

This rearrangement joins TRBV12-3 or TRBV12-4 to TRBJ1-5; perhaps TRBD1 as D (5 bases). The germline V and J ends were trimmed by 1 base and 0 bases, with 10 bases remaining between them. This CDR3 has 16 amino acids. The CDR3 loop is CASSLDGRVSNQPQHF. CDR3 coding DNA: TGTGCCAGCAGTTTAGACGGCAGGGTTAGCAATCAGCCCCAGCATTTT.

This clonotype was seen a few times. The CDR3 DNA sequence: TGTGCCAGCAGCCAAGGGGTAGGGGAGTTCGCTAGAGATGAGCAGTTCTTC. It encodes CASSQGVGEFARDEQFF. This chain links TRBV4-2 with TRBJ2-1; D is tentatively TRBD1 or TRBD2 (5 bases each). V was trimmed by 1 base and J by 8 bases, leaving 21 bases between them. Germline-derived CDR1 and CDR2 are LGHNA and YNFKEQ. This CDR3 has 17 residues.

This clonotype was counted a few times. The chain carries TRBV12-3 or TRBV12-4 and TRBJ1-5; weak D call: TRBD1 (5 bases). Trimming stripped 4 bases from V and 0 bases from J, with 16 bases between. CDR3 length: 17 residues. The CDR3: CASSWALGANSNQPQHF. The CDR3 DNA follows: TGTGCCAGCAGTTGGGCTCTCGGGGCTAATAGCAATCAGCCCCAGCATTTT.

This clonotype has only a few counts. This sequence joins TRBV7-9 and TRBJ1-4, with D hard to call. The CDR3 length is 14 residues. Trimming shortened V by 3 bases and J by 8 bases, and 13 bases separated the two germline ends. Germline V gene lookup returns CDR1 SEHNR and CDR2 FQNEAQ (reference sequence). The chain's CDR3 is CASSFMGSREKLFF. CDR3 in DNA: TGTGCCAGCAGCTTTATGGGAAGTCGAGAAAAACTGTTTTTT.

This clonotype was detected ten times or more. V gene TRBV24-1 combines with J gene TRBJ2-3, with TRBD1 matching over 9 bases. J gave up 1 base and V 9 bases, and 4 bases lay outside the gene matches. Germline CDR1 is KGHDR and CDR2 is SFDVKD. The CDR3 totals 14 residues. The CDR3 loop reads CATAGQGRTDTQYF. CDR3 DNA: TGTGCCACCGCCGGACAGGGGCGCACAGATACGCAGTATTTT.

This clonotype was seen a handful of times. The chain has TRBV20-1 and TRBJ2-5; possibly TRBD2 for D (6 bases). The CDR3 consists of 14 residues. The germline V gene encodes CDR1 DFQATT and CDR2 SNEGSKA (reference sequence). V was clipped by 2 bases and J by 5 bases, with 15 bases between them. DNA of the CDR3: TGCAGTGCTAGAAATAGCGGCCTTGGTGAGACCCAGTACTTC. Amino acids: CSARNSGLGETQYF.

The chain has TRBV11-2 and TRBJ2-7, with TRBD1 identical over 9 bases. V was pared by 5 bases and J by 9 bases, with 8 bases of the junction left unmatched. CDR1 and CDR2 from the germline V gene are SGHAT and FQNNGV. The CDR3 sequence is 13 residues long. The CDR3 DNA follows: TGTGCCAGCAGCATGGGACAGGGAGAAGGGCAGTACGTC. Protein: CASSMGQGEGQYV.

This CDR3 reads CASSPLLTDTQYF. The CDR3 nucleotides are TGCGCCAGCAGCCCCCTTTTGACAGATACGCAGTATTTT. This rearrangement joins TRBV5-1 to TRBJ2-3, with D unclear. The CDR3 runs 13 residues. CDR1 SGHRS and CDR2 YFSETQ come from the germline V gene. V was pared by 4 bases and J by 3 bases, with 9 bases between.